The entry below describes one T cell receptor (beta chain). TCR beta sequencing covered blood CD8+ and CD4+ T cells. Per germline, CDR1 LGHDT and CDR2 YNNKEL (reference sequence). This CDR3 spans 15 amino acids. The V gene end was trimmed by 0 bases and the J gene end by 14 bases; junction bases not matched to a gene: 11. The sample originates from a study of CD8 T cells in Susac syndrome. With random hexamers, about 0.5 to 1 ug RNA was reverse transcribed. MiXCR was run by TCRdb on the immunoSEQ multiplex PCR reads, yielding one entry per CDR3 protein. The sample lists approximately 120,000 distinct CDR3 sequences; around 96% were seen once.

The rearrangement links TRBV3-1 to TRBJ2-1, with TRBD2 matching 9 bases. Sequencing was done on a sample of CD4+ T cells from PBMCs. This sequence was found in a human donor in good health. The CDR3 region has the DNA TGTGCCAGCAGCCAAGACGTCACCGGCGGGAGGGCCGAGTTCTTC. It specifies CASSQDVTGGRAEFF.